Given below is one T cell receptor beta chain in context. TCRdb's table, derived via immunoSEQ multiplex PCR, lists solely in-frame clones and lacks some. The sample yields about 17,000 clones, around 89% seen once. The data were taken from a study of T cells in localized non-small cell lung cancer. The CDR3 length is 14 residues. Unmatched junction bases numbered 6, after V lost 7 bases and J lost 7 bases. Looked up from germline, CDR1 is MNHEY and CDR2 is SVGAGI. This sequence originates from a male donor older than 55 with stage II squamous cell lung carcinoma. The specimen was peripheral blood, collected before any cancer treatment. The rearrangement joins TRBV6-5 to TRBJ2-2; 10 bases are a match to TRBD1. The CDR3 loop is CASTWTGGSGELFF. The CDR3 coding sequence is TGTGCCAGCACCTGGACAGGGGGTAGCGGGGAGCTGTTTTTT.